The 9 T cell receptor beta chains reported below all come from one sample, sequenced in a study of OX40 agonist ivuxolimab in advanced cancers. This table comes from immunoSEQ multiplex PCR, and its TCRdb copy is limited to in-frame clones, with some not included. This table has some 63,000 clones, 84% appearing once. The sequences come from CD4+ or CD8+ T cells sorted from blood, collected in a trial of the OX40 agonist ivuxolimab. These receptors originate from an adult with an advanced solid tumor such as melanoma, head and neck, liver or kidney cancer.

A note on this clone: The junction shows a germline mismatch at one end, possibly a read error. The chain has TRBV29-1 and TRBJ2-3; 10 positions match TRBD2. The germline V gene has CDR1 SQVTM and CDR2 ANQGSEA. The CDR3 is made up of 12 amino acids. CDR3 in amino acids: CSVDPSGSASIF. Here the CDR3 DNA reads TGCAGCGTTGACCCTAGCGGGAGCGCCAGTATATTT.

The genes are TRBV2 and TRBJ1-1, with D perhaps matching TRBD1 (5 bases). The length of the CDR3 is 14 residues. V lost 5 bases and J 6 bases, leaving 16 bases between the germline ends. Germline V gene sequence: CDR1 SNHLY, CDR2 FYNNEI. The CDR3 loop is CASSLTGGRSEAFF. The DNA for the CDR3 is TGTGCCAGCAGTCTGACGGGGGGGAGGTCTGAAGCTTTCTTT.

The rearrangement uses TRBV30 and TRBJ2-7; D is possibly TRBD1 (5 bases). Germline CDR1 GTSNPN, CDR2 SVGIG (reference sequence). This CDR3 spans 12 amino acids. The V gene lost 1 base and the J gene lost 3 bases, with 7 bases spanning the gap. The DNA of the CDR3 is TGTGCCTGGAGTGCAGGGCGCTACGAGCAGTACTTC. The encoded protein is CAWSAGRYEQYF. Supplemented by reference TRBV30 and TRBJ2-7, the full variable domain reads SQTIHQWPATLVQPVGSPLSLECTVEGTSNPNLYWYRQAAGRGLQLLFYSVGIGQISSEVPQNLSASRPQDRQFILSSKKLLLSDSGFYLCAWSAGRYEQYFGPGTRLTVT.

This chain links TRBV18 with TRBJ2-1; D possibly corresponds to TRBD2 (6 bases). With 6 bases removed from V and 9 bases from J, the gap between germline ends came to 15 bases. Germline CDR1 KGHSH, CDR2 LQKENI. The CDR3 runs 13 residues. The CDR3 loop is CASSSGVVSEQFF. The CDR3, as DNA: TGTGCCAGCTCCTCGGGGGTAGTGAGTGAGCAGTTCTTC.

The V gene is TRBV6-5, the J gene TRBJ2-3; 7 bases fit TRBD2. The CDR3 length is 15 residues. J was trimmed by 5 bases and V by 4 bases; bases with no gene match: 9. In germline, CDR1 is MNHEY, CDR2 SVGAGI. This chain's CDR3 is CASSFHAGVVDTQYF. CDR3 coding DNA: TGTGCCAGCAGTTTCCACGCGGGAGTTGTAGATACGCAGTATTTT.

This clone was found a few times. J is TRBJ1-3 and V is TRBV7-9, with a tentative D call TRBD1 (5 bases). The CDR3 extends over 13 amino acids. V was cut by 10 bases and J by 4 bases, with 14 bases left in between. Germline V gene sequence: CDR1 SEHNR, CDR2 FQNEAQ (reference sequence). The chain's CDR3 is CANGAGPGNTIYF. The CDR3 DNA sequence: TGTGCCAACGGGGCAGGACCCGGAAACACCATATATTTT.

The rearrangement uses TRBV5-1 and TRBJ1-1, with no clear D. Trimming stripped 2 bases from V and 3 bases from J, with 11 bases between. Germline values: CDR1 SGHRS, CDR2 YFSETQ. The CDR3 is 14 residues long. The CDR3 loop reads CASSFLTGDTEAFF. In nucleotides, the CDR3 is TGCGCCAGCAGCTTTTTAACTGGGGACACTGAAGCTTTCTTT.

V and J are TRBV6-1 and TRBJ2-5; D may be TRBD1 (5 bases). Trimming left V 7 bases short and J 4 bases short, with 13 bases between. The CDR3 is 13 residues long. Germline V gene sequence: CDR1 MNHNS, CDR2 SASEGT. The CDR3, as DNA: TGTGCCAGCACCAAGCAGGGTCCAGAGACCCAGTACTTC. Translating it yields CASTKQGPETQYF.

The CDR3 DNA reads TGTGCCTGGAGTTCAGGGGCAGAATACAATGAGCAGTTCTTC. Translated, it gives CAWSSGAEYNEQFF. The chain joins TRBV30 to TRBJ2-1, with D tentatively TRBD1 (6 bases). Germline lookup yields CDR1 GTSNPN and CDR2 SVGIG (reference sequence). The CDR3 totals 14 residues. The germline V and J ends were trimmed by 2 bases and 4 bases, with 12 bases remaining between them.